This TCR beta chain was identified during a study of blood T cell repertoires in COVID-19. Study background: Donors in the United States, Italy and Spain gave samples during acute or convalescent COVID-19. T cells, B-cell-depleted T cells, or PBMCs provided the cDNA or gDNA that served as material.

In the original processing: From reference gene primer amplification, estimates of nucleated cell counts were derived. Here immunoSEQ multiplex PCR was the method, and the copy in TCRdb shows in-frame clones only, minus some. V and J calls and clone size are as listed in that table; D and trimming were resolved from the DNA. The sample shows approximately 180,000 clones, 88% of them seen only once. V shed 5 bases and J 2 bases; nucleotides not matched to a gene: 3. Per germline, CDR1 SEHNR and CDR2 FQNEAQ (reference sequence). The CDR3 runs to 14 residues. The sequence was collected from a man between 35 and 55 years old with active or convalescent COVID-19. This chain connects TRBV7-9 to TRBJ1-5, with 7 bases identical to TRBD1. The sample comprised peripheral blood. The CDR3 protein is CASSPGTGNQPQHF. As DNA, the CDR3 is TGTGCCAGCAGCCCGGGGACAGGCAATCAGCCCCAGCATTTT.